This entry concerns a single T cell receptor (beta chain). Its antigen remains undetermined. No base quality values were provided; no much bigger clone lies one nucleotide off. This record belongs to a study of early stage breast cancer tumors (dated by TCRdb to between 2016 and 2019). About the investigation overall: Of the approximately 15 invasive breast tumors, 12 to 13 were found to be estrogen receptor-positive, progesterone receptor-positive and HER2-negative. A total of 2,651,842 templates, representing roughly 1,100,000 unique clonotypes, were detected across all samples. Of the roughly 12 ER+/PR+/HER2- tumors, eight were classified as invasive ductal carcinomas and four as invasive lobular carcinomas. A read coverage of roughly 10-fold per sample was achieved on average.

Broad study findings and their caveats: Because the cohort was small, analysis by tumor subtype was not possible. Sequencing bulk genomic DNA from unsorted cells could not capture chain pairing or functional markers like CD4, CD8 and FOXP3. Enriched TCRB sequences shared across patients were mostly commonly generated sequences, unlikely to play an important role in the tumor microenvironment. Compared with adjacent normal breast tissue, tumors had higher clonality and roughly 2.5-fold greater T cell density. Repertoires from blood resembled normal breast more closely than tumor, and using blood as a reference for each tissue separated tumor from normal in about 85% of the 16 patients.

CDR1 and CDR2, per the germline V gene, are SGHTA and FQGTGA. The CDR3 spans 15 residues, from the cysteine through the phenylalanine. Just CDR3 DNA is preserved here, 45 bases in frame from base 1. The junction shows trimming of 6 bases on V and 4 bases on J, and the gene matches do not reach 5 bases of it. The study profiled bulk TCR beta-chain repertoires in matched peripheral blood, tumor and adjacent normal breast tissue taken from roughly 17 patients with early-stage breast cancer. Before surgery, roughly 5-10 mL of whole blood was collected in EDTA tubes and processed within 2 hours. Peripheral blood mononuclear cells were isolated by Ficoll-Paque centrifugation in SepMate-50 tubes. PBMCs were cryopreserved in aliquots of roughly 1.8 to 4 million cells in approximately 90% FBS with around 10% DMSO and kept in liquid nitrogen. The Qiagen AllPrep DNA/RNA Mini kit was used to extract genomic DNA.

Each sample was amplified as two independent genomic DNA replicates: around 0.5 ug for blood and roughly 1.5 ug for tumor or normal breast. Following the manufacturer's instructions, the ImmunoSeq Intro kit was used to carry out TCRB sequencing on genomic DNA. The multiplex PCR ran for 25 to 35 cycles using proprietary primers and spike-in control sequences for absolute quantification. Single-end 150-bp reads were used to sequence an 87-bp fragment spanning the CDR3 plus the flanking V and J genes. Each lane of an Illumina MiSeq running version 3.0 chemistry carried seven multiplexed samples, with two replicates apiece. From the authors' description of their analysis: Raw data were processed with the vendor's proprietary pipeline, and both replicates were merged into a single result per sample. To define clonotypes, the study grouped productive rearrangements that shared the V-gene family, CDR3 amino acid sequence and J-gene segment. To compute clonality, the normalized Shannon entropy (Pielou evenness) of TCRB abundances was subtracted from 1. To estimate T cell density, the total number of templates was divided by the number of input cells, which was inferred from the amount of DNA input. Recon was used with default parameters to estimate total repertoire diversity and clonality. Clonotypes with over 0.1% abundance in tumor and at least 32-fold higher abundance in tumor than in normal breast were defined as tumor-enriched. TCRdb's version of the immuneACCESS table is confined to in-frame rearrangements and falls short of the full clone set. An unresolved V gene accounts for under half of the shortfall where checked; the remainder is of unknown origin. V and J calls and clone size follow that table, whereas D and trimming were derived from the DNA. A total of about 36,000 clones appear in this sample, 70% to 80% of them only once. The ten largest clones represent about 7% of the sample.

The TCR was taken from a person between 55 and 69 years old with breast cancer. The material sequenced was blood. This chain is built from TRBV7-3 and TRBJ2-1, with TRBD2 matching 11 junction bases. The CDR3 reads as follows: CASSIAGGPYNEQFF. The bases are TGTGCCAGCAGTATAGCGGGGGGGCCGTACAATGAGCAGTTCTTC.